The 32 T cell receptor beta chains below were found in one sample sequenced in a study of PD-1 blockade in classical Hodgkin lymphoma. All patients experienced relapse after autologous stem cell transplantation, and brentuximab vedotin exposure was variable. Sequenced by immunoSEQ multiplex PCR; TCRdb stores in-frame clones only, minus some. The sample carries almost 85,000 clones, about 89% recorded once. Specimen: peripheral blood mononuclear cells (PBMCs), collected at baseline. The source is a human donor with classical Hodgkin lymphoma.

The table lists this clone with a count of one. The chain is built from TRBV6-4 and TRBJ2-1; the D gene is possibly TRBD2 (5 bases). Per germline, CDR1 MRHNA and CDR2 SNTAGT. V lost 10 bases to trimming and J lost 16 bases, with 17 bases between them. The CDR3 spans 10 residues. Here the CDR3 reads CAIISWTGFF. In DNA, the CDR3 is TGTGCCATCATCAGCTGGACTGGATTCTTC.

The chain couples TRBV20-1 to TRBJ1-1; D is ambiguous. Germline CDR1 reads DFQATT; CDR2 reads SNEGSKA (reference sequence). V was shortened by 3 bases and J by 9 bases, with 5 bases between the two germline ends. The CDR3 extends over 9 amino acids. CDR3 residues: CSARGQAFF. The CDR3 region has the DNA TGCAGTGCTAGGGGTCAAGCTTTCTTT.

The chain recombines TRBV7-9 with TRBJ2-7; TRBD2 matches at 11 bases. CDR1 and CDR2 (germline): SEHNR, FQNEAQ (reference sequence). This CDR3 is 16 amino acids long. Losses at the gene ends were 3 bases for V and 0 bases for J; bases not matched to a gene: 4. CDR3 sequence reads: CASSFPTSGNSYEQYF. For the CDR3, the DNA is TGTGCCAGCAGCTTCCCGACTAGCGGGAACTCCTACGAGCAGTACTTC.

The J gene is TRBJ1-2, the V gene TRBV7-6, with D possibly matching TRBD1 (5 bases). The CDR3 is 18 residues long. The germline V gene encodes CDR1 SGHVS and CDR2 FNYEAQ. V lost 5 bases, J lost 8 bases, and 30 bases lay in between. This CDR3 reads CASSSMGGISLYYVGYTF. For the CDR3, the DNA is TGTGCCAGCAGCAGCATGGGGGGTATCTCACTTTACTATGTCGGCTACACCTTC.

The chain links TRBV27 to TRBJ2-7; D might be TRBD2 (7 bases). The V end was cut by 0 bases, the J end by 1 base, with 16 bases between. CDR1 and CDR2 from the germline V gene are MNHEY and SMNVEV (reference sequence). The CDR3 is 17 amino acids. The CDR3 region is CASSLSGLGGGSYEQYF. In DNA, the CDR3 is TGTGCCAGCAGTTTATCCGGGTTAGGGGGAGGGTCCTACGAGCAGTACTTC.

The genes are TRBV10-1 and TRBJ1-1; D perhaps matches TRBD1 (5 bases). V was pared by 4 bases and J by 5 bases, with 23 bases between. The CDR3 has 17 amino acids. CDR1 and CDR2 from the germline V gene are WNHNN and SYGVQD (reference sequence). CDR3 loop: CASSGDGLIPRRTEAFF. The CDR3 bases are TGCGCCAGCAGTGGGGACGGCCTCATACCCCGAAGGACTGAAGCTTTCTTT.

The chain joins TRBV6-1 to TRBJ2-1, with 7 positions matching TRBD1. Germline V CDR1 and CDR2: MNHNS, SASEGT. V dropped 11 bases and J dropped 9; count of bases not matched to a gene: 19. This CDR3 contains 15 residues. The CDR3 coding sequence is TGTGCCTCCTCCGAGGGGGCCTATCCCAGCGGTGAGCAGTTCTTC. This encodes CASSEGAYPSGEQFF.

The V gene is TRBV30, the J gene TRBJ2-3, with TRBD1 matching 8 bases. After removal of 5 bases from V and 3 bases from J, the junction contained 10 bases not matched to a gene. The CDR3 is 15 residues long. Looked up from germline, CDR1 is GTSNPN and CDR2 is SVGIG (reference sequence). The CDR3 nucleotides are TGTGCCTGGGCAAGACAGGGGAGATGGACAGATACGCAGTATTTT. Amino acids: CAWARQGRWTDTQYF.

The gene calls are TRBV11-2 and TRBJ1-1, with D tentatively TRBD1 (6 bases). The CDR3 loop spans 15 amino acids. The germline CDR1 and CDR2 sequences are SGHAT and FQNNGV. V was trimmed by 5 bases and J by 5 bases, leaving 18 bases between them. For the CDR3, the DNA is TGTGCCAGCAGCCTAATGGGGGGGGCGAGAACTGAAGCTTTCTTT. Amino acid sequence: CASSLMGGARTEAFF.

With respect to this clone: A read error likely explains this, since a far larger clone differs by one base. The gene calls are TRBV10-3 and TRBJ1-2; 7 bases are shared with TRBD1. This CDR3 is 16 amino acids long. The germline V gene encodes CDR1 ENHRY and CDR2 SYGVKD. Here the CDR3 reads CASSYKTGVGNYGSTF. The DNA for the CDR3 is TGTGCCAGCAGTTACAAAACAGGGGTCGGAAACTATGGCTCCACCTTC.

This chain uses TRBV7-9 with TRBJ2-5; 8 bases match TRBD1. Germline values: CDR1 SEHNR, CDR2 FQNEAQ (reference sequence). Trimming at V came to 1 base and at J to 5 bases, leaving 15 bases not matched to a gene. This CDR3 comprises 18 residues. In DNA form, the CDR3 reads TGTGCCAGCAGCTTAGAGCCCTATGGGACAGGTCCGCGCGAGACCCAGTACTTC. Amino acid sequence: CASSLEPYGTGPRETQYF.

CDR3: CASRWDVNSNQPQHF. DNA for the CDR3: TGTGCCAGCAGGTGGGACGTCAATAGCAATCAGCCCCAGCATTTT. V gene TRBV27 combines with J gene TRBJ1-5, with a weak D call TRBD1 (5 bases). Germline assignment: CDR1 MNHEY and CDR2 SMNVEV (reference sequence). The CDR3 extends over 15 amino acids. V shed 6 bases and J shed 0 bases, with 12 bases lying between them.

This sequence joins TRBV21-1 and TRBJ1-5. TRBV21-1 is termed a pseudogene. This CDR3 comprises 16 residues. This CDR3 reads CASSKASRYSNQPQHF. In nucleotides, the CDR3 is TGTGCCAGCAGCAAAGCGAGCAGATATAGCAATCAGCCCCAGCATTTT.

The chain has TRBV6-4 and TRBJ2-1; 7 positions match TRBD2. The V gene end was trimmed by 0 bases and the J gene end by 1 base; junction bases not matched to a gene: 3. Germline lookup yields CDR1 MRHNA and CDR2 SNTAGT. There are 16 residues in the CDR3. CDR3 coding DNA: TGTGCCAGCAGTGACTCGTCTAGCGGATCCTACAATGAGCAGTTCTTC. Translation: CASSDSSSGSYNEQFF.

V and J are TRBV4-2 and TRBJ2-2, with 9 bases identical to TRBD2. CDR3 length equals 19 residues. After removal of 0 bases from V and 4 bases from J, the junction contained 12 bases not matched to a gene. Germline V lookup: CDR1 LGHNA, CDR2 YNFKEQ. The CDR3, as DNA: TGTGCCAGCAGCCAAGATCTCTCTCTAGCGGGATATGTCACCGGGGAGCTGTTTTTT. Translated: CASSQDLSLAGYVTGELFF.

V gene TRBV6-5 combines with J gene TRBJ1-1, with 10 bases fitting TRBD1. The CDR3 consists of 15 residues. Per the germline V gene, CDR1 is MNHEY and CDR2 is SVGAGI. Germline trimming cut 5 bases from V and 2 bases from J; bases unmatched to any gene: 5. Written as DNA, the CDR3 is TGTGCCAGCAGTATCCAGACAGGGGGCAACACTGAAGCTTTCTTT. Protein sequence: CASSIQTGGNTEAFF.

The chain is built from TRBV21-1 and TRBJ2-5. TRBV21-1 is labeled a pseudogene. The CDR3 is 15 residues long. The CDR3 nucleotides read TGTGCCAGCAGCAAAATATTTGGGACGGGAGAGACCCAGTACTTC. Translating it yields CASSKIFGTGETQYF.

CDR3 nucleotide sequence: TGTGCCAGCAGCGTGGCGGGGGCAGGGGGAGAGACCCAGTACTTC. This gives the protein CASSVAGAGGETQYF. The rearrangement links TRBV5-4 to TRBJ2-5, with D perhaps given as TRBD1 or TRBD2 (7 bases each). This CDR3 region has 15 residues. The V and J ends lost 4 bases and 4 bases respectively, with 17 bases between them. Germline V gives CDR1 SGHNT, CDR2 YYREEE (reference sequence). Using reference TRBV5-4 and TRBJ2-5 for the parts outside the CDR3, the full variable domain is ETGVTQSPTHLIKTRGQQVTLRCSSQSGHNTVSWYQQALGQGPQFIFQYYREEENGRGNFPPRFSGLQFPNYSSELNVNALELDDSALYLCASSVAGAGGETQYFGPGTRLLVL.

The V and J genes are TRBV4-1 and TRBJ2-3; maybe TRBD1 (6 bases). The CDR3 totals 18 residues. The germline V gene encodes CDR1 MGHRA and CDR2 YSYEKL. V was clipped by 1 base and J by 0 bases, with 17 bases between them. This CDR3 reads CASSQADTGLYSTDTQYF. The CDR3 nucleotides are TGCGCCAGCAGCCAAGCCGACACAGGGTTGTATAGCACAGATACGCAGTATTTT.

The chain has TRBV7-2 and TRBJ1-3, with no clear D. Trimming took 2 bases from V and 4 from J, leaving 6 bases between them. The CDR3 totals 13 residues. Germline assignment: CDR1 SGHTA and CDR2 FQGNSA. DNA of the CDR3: TGTGCCAGCAGCTTACTTCTGGGAAACACCATATATTTT. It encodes CASSLLLGNTIYF.

CDR3 region: CASSLAGGRVYEQYF. The CDR3 DNA reads as TGTGCCAGCAGCCTTGCGGGCGGGAGGGTCTACGAGCAGTACTTC. The chain links TRBV5-6 to TRBJ2-7; TRBD2 agrees at 9 bases. This CDR3 is built from 15 residues. With 4 bases clipped from V and 3 bases from J, the junction kept 8 bases outside the gene matches. Germline V gene sequence: CDR1 SGHDT, CDR2 YYEEEE.

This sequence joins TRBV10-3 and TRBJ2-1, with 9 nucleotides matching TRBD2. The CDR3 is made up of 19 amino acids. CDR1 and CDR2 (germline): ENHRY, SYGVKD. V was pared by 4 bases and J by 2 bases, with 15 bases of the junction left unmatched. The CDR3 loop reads CAISVGLAGNKPPYNEQFF. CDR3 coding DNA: TGTGCCATCAGTGTTGGGCTAGCGGGGAATAAGCCTCCCTACAATGAGCAGTTCTTC.

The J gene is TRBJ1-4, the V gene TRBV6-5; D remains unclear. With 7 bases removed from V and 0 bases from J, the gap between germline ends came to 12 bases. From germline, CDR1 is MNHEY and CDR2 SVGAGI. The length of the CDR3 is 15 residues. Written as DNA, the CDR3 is TGTGCCAGCACCCCCCGGCCTGCAACTAATGAAAAACTGTTTTTT. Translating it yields CASTPRPATNEKLFF.

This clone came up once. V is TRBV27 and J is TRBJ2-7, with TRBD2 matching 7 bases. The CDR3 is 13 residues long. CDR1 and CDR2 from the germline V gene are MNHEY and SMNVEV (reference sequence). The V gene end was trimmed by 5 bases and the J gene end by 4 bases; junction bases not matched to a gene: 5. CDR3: CASSLGRGYEQYF. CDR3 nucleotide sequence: TGTGCCAGCAGTCTAGGGAGGGGTTACGAGCAGTACTTC.

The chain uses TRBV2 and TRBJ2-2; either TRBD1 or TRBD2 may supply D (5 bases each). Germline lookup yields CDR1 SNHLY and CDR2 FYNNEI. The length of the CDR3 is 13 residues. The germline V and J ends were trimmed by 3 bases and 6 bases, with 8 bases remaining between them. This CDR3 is CASSDGAAGELFF. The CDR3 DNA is TGTGCCAGCAGTGACGGGGCTGCCGGGGAGCTGTTTTTT.

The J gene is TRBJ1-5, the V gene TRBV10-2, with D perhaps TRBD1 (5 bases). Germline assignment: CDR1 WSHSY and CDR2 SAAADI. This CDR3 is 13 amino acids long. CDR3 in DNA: TGCGGCCCCCAGGGTTCGCGCAATCAGCCCCAGCATTTT. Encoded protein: CGPQGSRNQPQHF.

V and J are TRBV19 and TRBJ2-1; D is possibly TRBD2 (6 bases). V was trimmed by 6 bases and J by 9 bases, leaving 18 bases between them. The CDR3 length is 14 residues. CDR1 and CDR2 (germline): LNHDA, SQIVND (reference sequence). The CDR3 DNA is TGTGCCAGTAGAAAACTGGGGGAGGTGGTTGAGCAGTTCTTC. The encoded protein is CASRKLGEVVEQFF.

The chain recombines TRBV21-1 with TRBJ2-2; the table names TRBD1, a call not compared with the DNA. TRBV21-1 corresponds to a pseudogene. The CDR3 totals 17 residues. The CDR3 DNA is TGTGCCAGCAGCCATCTTATCGACAGGGGGGACACCGGGGAGCTGTTTTTT. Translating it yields CASSHLIDRGDTGELFF.

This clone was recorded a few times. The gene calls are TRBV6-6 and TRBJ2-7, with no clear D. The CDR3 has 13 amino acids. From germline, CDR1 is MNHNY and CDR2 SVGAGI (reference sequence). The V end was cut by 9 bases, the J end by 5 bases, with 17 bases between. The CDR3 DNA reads TGTGCCAGTCTCCGGACCAGGAACGACGAGCAGTACTTC. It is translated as CASLRTRNDEQYF.

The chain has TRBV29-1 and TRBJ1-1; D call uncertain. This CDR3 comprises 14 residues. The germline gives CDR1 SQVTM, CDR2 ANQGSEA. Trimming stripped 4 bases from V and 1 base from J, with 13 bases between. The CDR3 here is CSVVMGSGNTEAFF. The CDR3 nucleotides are TGCAGCGTTGTCATGGGAAGTGGGAACACTGAAGCTTTCTTT.

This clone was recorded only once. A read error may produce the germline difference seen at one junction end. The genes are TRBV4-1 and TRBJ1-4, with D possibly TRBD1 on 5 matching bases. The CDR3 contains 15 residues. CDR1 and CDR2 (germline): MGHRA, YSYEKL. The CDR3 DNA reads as TGCGCCAGCAACCAAGGGTTTATGGGGGGTGAAAAACTGTTTTTT. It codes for CASNQGFMGGEKLFF.

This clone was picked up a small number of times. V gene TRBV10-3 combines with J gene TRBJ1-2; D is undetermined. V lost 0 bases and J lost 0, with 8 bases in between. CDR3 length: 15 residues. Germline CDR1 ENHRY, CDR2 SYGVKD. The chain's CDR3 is CAISESEKANYGYTF. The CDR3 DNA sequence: TGTGCCATCAGTGAGTCTGAAAAAGCTAACTATGGCTACACCTTC.